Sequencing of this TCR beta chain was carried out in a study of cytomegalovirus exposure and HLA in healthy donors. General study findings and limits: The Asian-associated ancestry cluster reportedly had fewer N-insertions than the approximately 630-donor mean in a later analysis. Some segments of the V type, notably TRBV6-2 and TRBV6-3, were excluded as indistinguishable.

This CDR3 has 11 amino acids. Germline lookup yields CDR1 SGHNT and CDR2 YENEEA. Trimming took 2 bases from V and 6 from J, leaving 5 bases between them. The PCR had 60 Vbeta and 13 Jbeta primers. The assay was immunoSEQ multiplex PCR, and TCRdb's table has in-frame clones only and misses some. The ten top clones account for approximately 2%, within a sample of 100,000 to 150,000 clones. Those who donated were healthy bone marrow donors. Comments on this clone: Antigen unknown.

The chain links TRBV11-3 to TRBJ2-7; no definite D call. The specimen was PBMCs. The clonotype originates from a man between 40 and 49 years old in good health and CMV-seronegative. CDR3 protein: CASSLSSEQYF. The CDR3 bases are TGTGCCAGCAGCTTATCTAGCGAGCAGTACTTC.